Listed here are 5 T cell receptor beta chains from one sample, sequenced in a study of T cells in Graves' hyperthyroidism and ophthalmopathy. There were TCR beta CDR3 regions amplified from RNA transcripts. The HTBI primer set drove a first-round RT-PCR of the TCR CDR3. TCRdb reprocessed the multiplex PCR reads with MiXCR, giving one entry per CDR3 protein. This repertoire shows 250,000 to 300,000 distinct CDR3 sequences, around 15% found once; its top ten account for 30%. Sample: blood. These receptors were collected from a woman in her fifties or sixties with Graves' hyperthyroidism that later progressed to Graves' ophthalmopathy.

This clonotype has a count of ten or more. CDR3 in amino acids: CASFIATATNEKLFF. CDR3 in DNA: TGTGCCAGCTTTATCGCGACAGCAACTAATGAAAAACTGTTTTTT. V and J are TRBV27 and TRBJ1-4, with D tentatively TRBD1 (5 bases). Trimming took off 8 bases at V and 0 bases at J, with 13 bases between the two ends. The CDR3 length is 15 residues. Per the germline V gene, CDR1 is MNHEY and CDR2 is SMNVEV (reference sequence).

The rearrangement joins TRBV11-2 to TRBJ2-5, with TRBD2 matching over 7 bases. This CDR3 is 16 amino acids long. Per germline, CDR1 SGHAT and CDR2 FQNNGV. Trimming took 0 bases from V and 2 from J; bases not matched to a gene: 6. CDR3 sequence: CASSLERGGLQETQYF. The DNA of the CDR3 is TGTGCCAGCAGCTTAGAAAGGGGAGGGCTTCAAGAGACCCAGTACTTC. The full variable domain, its missing parts supplied by reference TRBV11-2 and TRBJ2-5, is EAGVAQSPRYKIIEKRQSVAFWCNPISGHATLYWYQQILGQGPKLLIQFQNNGVVDDSQLPKDRFSAERLKGVDSTLKIQPAKLEDSAVYLCASSLERGGLQETQYFGPGTRLLVL.

This clonotype was counted a few times. The rearrangement links TRBV20-1 to TRBJ2-3, with D possibly matching TRBD2 (5 bases). There are 13 residues in the CDR3. The germline CDR1 and CDR2 sequences are DFQATT and SNEGSKA (reference sequence). Trimming pared 5 bases from V and 4 bases from J, leaving 13 bases between. CDR3 sequence: CSAQRRIADTQYF. CDR3 sequence (DNA): TGCAGTGCTCAAAGGAGGATCGCAGATACGCAGTATTTT.

A remark on this clonotype: A much larger clonotype is one base distant, so this may be a read error. The chain joins TRBV5-1 to TRBJ2-1; 13 bases are shared with TRBD2. Germline V gives CDR1 SGHRS, CDR2 YFSETQ. The CDR3 loop spans 15 amino acids. Losses at the gene ends were 4 bases for V and 6 bases for J; bases not matched to a gene: 4. In DNA form, the CDR3 reads TGCGCCAGCAGCCAGTGGACTAGCGGGAGCAATGAGCAGTTCTTC. Amino acids: CASSQWTSGSNEQFF.

Concerning this clonotype: Since a much larger clone is just one base distant, this may be a read error. The chain employs TRBV28 and TRBJ1-4; 8 bases align to TRBD1. J lost 5 bases, V lost 4 bases, and 12 bases had no gene match. The CDR3 has 17 residues. CDR1 and CDR2 from the germline V gene are MDHEN and SYDVKM. CDR3 coding DNA: TGTGCCAGCAGTTCCTGCCAGGGGGCGGGTGAGAATGAAAAACTGTTTTTT. This translates into CASSSCQGAGENEKLFF.